This T cell receptor (beta chain) derives from a study of graft-versus-host responses after intestinal transplantation. Background on the study: Isolated intestinal, liver-intestinal, or multivisceral transplants had been given to the recipients.

General study points: The highest levels of circulating GvH clones went along with early declines in HvG clones after transplant.

V shed 6 bases and J 3 bases; nucleotides not matched to a gene: 8. Per germline, CDR1 WNHNN and CDR2 SYGVQD (reference sequence). This CDR3 comprises 16 residues. The table came from immunoSEQ multiplex PCR; TCRdb's copy has only in-frame clones and leaves some out. This sample has 99,000 or so clones, with roughly 87% found just once. As for this clone: The target antigen is unknown.

The V and J genes are TRBV10-1 and TRBJ1-6; TRBD1 matches at 7 bases. The TCR sequence derives from a human donor who received an intestinal transplant. The starting material was unstimulated CD4+ T cells sorted from spleen or lymph node cells, obtained before intestinal transplant. Here the CDR3 DNA reads TGCGCCAGCAGCCCCCCGGGACAGCACTATAATTCACCCCTCCACTTT. This encodes CASSPPGQHYNSPLHF.